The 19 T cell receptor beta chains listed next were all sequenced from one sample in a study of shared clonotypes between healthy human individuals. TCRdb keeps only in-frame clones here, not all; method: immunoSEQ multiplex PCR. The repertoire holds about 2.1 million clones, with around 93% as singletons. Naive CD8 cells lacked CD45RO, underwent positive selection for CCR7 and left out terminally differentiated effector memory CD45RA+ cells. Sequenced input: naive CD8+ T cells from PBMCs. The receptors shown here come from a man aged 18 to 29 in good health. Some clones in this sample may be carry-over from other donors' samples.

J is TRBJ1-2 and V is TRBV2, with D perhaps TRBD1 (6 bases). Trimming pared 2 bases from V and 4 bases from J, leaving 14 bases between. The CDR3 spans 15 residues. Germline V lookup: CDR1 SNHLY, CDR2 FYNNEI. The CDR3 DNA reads TGTGCCAGCAGTGAATTTGGGGGCGTCACCTATGGCTACACCTTC. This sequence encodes CASSEFGGVTYGYTF. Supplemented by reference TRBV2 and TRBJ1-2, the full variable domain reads EPEVTQTPSHQVTQMGQEVILRCVPISNHLYFYWYRQILGQKVEFLVSFYNNEISEKSEIFDDQFSVERPDGSNFTLKIRSTKLEDSAMYFCASSEFGGVTYGYTFGSGTRLTVV.

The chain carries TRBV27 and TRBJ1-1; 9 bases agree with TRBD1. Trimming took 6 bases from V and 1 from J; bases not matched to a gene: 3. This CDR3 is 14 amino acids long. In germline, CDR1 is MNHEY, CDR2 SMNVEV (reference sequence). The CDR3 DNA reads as TGTGCCAGCAGGATACAGGGGGCGAACACTGAAGCTTTCTTT. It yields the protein CASRIQGANTEAFF.

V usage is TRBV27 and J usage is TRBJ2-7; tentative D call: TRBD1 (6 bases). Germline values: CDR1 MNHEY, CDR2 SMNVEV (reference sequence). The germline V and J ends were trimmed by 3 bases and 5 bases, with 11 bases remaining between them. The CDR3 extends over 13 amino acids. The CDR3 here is CASSFLGAHEQYF. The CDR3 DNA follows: TGTGCCAGCAGTTTTTTGGGGGCCCACGAGCAGTACTTC.

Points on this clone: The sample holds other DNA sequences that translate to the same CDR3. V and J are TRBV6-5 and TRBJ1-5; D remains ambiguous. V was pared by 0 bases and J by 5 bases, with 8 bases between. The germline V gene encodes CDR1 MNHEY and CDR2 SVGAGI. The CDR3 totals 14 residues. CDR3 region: CASSYSEGDQPQHF. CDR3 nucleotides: TGTGCCAGCAGTTACTCTGAGGGTGATCAGCCCCAGCATTTT.

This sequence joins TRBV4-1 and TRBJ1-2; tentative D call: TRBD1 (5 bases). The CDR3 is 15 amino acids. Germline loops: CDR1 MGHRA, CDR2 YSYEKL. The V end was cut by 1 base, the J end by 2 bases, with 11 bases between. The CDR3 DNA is TGCGCCAGCAGCCAAGTTTGGGGACCGAACTATGGCTACACCTTC. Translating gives CASSQVWGPNYGYTF.

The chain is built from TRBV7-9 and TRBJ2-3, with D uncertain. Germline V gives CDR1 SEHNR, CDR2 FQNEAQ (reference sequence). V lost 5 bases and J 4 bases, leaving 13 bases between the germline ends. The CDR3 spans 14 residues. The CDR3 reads CASSLGDRADTQYF. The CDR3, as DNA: TGTGCCAGCAGCCTGGGTGATCGAGCAGATACGCAGTATTTT.

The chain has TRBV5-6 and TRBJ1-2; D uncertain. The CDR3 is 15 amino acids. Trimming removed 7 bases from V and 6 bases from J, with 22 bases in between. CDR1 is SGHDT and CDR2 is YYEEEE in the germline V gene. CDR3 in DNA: TGTGCCAGCGATAGATTTAGGGAATTATTCGATGGCTACACCTTC. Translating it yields CASDRFRELFDGYTF.

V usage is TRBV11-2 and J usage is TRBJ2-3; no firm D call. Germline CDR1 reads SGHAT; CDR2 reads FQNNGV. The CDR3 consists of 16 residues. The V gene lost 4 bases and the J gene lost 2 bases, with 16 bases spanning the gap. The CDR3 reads CASSSQRGLSTDTQYF. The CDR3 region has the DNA TGTGCCAGCAGCTCCCAGAGAGGCCTTTCCACAGATACGCAGTATTTT.

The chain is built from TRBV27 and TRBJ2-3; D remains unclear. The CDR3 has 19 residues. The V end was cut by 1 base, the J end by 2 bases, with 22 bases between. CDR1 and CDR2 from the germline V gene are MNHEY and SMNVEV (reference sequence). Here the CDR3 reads CASSLLQIRTGKVTDTQYF. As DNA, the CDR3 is TGTGCCAGCAGTTTATTGCAGATTCGGACCGGAAAGGTCACAGATACGCAGTATTTT.

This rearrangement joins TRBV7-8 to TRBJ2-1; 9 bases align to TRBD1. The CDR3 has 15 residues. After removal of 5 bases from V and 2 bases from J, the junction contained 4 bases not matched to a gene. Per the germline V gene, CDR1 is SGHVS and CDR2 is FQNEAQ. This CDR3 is CASSMGQGTYNEQFF. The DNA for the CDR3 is TGTGCCAGCAGCATGGGACAGGGTACCTACAATGAGCAGTTCTTC.

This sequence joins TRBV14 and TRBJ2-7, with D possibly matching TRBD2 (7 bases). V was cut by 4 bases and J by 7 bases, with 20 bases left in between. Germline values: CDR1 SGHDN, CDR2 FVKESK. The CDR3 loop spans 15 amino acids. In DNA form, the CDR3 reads TGTGCCAGCAGCCTTCGGGGGCTAGCCGGGAGGGAGCAGTACTTC. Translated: CASSLRGLAGREQYF. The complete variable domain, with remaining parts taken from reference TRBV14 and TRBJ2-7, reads EAGVTQFPSHSVIEKGQTVTLRCDPISGHDNLYWYRRVMGKEIKFLLHFVKESKQDESGMPNNRFLAERTGGTYSTLKVQPAELEDSGVYFCASSLRGLAGREQYFGPGTRLTVT.

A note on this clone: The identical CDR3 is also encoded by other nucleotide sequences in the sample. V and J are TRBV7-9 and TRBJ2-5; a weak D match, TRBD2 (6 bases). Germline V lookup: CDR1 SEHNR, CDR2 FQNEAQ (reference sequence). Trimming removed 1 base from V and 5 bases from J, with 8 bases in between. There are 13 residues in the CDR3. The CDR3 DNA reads TGTGCCAGCAGCTTAGAAGGGAGGGAGACCCAGTACTTC. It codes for CASSLEGRETQYF.

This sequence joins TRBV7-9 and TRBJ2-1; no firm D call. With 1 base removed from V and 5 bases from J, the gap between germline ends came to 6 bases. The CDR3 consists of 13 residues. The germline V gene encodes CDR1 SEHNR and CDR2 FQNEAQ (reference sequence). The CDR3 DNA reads TGTGCCAGCAGCTTAGGGGTAGACAATGAGCAGTTCTTC. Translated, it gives CASSLGVDNEQFF.

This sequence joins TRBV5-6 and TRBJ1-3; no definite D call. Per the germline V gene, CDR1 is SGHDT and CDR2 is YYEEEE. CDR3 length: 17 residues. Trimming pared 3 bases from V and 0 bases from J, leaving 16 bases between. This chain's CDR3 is CASSSPRWTFSGNTIYF. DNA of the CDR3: TGTGCCAGCAGCTCCCCCCGATGGACCTTCTCTGGAAACACCATATATTTT.

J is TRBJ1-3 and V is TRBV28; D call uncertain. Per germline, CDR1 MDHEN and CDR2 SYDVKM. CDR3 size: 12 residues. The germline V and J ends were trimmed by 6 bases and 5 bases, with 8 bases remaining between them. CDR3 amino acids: CASSQTRNTIYF. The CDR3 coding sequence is TGTGCCAGCAGCCAAACTCGAAACACCATATATTTT.

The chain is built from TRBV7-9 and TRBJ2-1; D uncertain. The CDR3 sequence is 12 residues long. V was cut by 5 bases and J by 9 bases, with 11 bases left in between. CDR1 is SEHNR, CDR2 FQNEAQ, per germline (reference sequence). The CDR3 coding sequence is TGTGCCAGCAGCCCCTTCTGGGGTGAGCAGTTCTTC. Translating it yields CASSPFWGEQFF.

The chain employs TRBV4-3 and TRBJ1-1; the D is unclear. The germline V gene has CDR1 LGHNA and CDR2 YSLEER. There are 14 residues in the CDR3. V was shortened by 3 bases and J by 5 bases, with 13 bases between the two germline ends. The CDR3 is CASSQLGRWTEAFF. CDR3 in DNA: TGCGCCAGCAGCCAGTTAGGGCGGTGGACTGAAGCTTTCTTT.

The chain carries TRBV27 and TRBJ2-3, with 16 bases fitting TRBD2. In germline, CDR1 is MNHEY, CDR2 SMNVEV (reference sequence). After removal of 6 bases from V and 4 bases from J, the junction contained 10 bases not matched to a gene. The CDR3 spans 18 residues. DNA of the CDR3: TGTGCCAGCAGCCTTGAGGGACTAGCGGGAGGGCCTGCAGATACGCAGTATTTT. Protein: CASSLEGLAGGPADTQYF.

The CDR3 sequence: CASSAVGGNNEQFF. DNA for the CDR3: TGTGCCAGCAGCGCGGTAGGCGGGAACAATGAGCAGTTCTTC. This sequence joins TRBV7-9 and TRBJ2-1, with a tentative D call TRBD2 (6 bases). The V end lost 5 bases, the J end lost 5 bases, and 13 bases lay between the germline ends. The germline gives CDR1 SEHNR, CDR2 FQNEAQ (reference sequence). The CDR3 loop spans 14 amino acids.